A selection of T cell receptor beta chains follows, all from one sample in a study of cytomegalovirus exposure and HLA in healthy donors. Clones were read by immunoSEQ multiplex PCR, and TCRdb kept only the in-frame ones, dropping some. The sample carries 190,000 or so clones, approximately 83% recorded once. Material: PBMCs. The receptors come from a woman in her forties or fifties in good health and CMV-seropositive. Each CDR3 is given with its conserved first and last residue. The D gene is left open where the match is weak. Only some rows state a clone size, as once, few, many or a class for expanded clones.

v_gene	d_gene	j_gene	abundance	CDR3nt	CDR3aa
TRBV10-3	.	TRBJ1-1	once	TGTGCCATCAGTGCGGGAGAGAACACTGAAGCTTTCTTT	CAISAGENTEAFF
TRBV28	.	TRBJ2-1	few	TGTGCCAGCAGTTTGGGCAACAACAATGAGCAGTTCTTC	CASSLGNNNEQFF
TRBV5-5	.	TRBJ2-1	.	TGTGCCAGCAGCTTGGGAGGGAATGAGCAGTTCTTC	CASSLGGNEQFF
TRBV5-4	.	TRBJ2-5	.	TGTGCCAGCAGCCACGGGCCTACTAGGTCTGAGACCCAGTACTTC	CASSHGPTRSETQYF
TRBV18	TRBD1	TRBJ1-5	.	TGTGCCAGCTCATCCCGACAGGGGGCTATCAATCAGCCCCAGCATTTT	CASSSRQGAINQPQHF
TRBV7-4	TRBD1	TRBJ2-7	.	TGTGCCAGCAGCTTAGGGGGAGGGGGGACAGGGTACGAGCAGTACTTC	CASSLGGGGTGYEQYF
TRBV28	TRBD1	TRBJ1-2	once	TGTGCCAGCAGTCAACAGGGGAACTATGGCTACACCTTC	CASSQQGNYGYTF
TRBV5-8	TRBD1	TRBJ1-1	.	TGTGCCAGCAGCTCACAGGGGGCGAAAGCTTTCTTT	CASSSQGAKAFF
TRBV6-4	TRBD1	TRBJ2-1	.	TGTGCCAGCAGTGACGGGGACAGGAGCTCCTACAATGAGCAGTTCTTC	CASSDGDRSSYNEQFF
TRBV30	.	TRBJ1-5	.	TGTGCCTGGAGTGTGTTTAGGGGTCAGCCCCAGCATTTT	CAWSVFRGQPQHF
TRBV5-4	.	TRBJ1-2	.	TGTGCCAGCAGCCTGGCGACAGTCCCCTATGGCTACACCTTC	CASSLATVPYGYTF
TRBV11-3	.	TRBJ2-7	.	TGTGCCAGCTCCCGTGGGTCAGGGGACTACGAGCAGTACTTC	CASSRGSGDYEQYF
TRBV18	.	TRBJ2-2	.	TGTGCCAGCTCCCTCGAGGTTGACGGGGAGCTGTTTTTT	CASSLEVDGELFF
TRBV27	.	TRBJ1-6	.	TGTGCCAGCAGCCGATTCTACAGGGAAAATTCACCCCTCCACTTT	CASSRFYRENSPLHF
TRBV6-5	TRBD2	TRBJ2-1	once	TGTGCCAGTAGCGGGAGTTCGACGTTCGGTGAGCAGTTCTTC	CASSGSSTFGEQFF
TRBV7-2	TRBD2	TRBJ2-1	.	TGTGCCAGCAGCCCCGAGACTAGCGGGGGTTACAATGAGCAGTTCTTC	CASSPETSGGYNEQFF
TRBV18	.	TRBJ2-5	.	TGTGCCAGCTCACCTTTAGCGGAGATCTTCCAAGAGACCCAGTACTTC	CASSPLAEIFQETQYF
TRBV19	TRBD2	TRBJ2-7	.	TGTGCCAGTAAGGATCCAGCGGGGGTTCCCTACGAGCAGTACTTC	CASKDPAGVPYEQYF
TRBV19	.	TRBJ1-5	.	TGTGCCAGTAGTATATTCCCCGGGGATCAGCCCCAGCATTTT	CASSIFPGDQPQHF
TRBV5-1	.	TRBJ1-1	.	TGCGCCAGCAGCCGAATAGATCAGAACACTGAAGCTTTCTTT	CASSRIDQNTEAFF
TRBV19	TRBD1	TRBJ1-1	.	TGTGCCAGTAGTATGGGACAGGGAGGGACTGAAGCTTTCTTT	CASSMGQGGTEAFF
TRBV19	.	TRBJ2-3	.	TGTGCCAGTACCCCAGGGGGCACAGATACGCAGTATTTT	CASTPGGTDTQYF
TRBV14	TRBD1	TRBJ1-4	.	TGTGCCAGCAGCCAAGTGCTACCCGGGACAGGCGCAAAACTGTTTTTT	CASSQVLPGTGAKLFF
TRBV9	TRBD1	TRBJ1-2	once	TGTGCCAGCAGCCCTCAGACAGGGTACGGCTACACCTTC	CASSPQTGYGYTF
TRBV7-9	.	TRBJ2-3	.	TGTGCCAGCAGCTTAGCGGGGGCCACAGATACGCAGTATTTT	CASSLAGATDTQYF
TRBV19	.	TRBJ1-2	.	TGTGCCAGTAGTCCCCAAAAGAGGGTCGGGGGCTACACCTTC	CASSPQKRVGGYTF
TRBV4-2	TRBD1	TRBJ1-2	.	TGTGCCAGCAGCCAAGTAGGTCAGGGGGTGGGCTATGGCTACACCTTC	CASSQVGQGVGYGYTF
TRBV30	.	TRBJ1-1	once	TGTGCCTGGAGTCCCAGGTCCGGCACTGAAGCTTTCTTT	CAWSPRSGTEAFF
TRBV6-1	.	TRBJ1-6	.	TGTGCCACCAGCGGCTCCTATAATTCACCCCTCCACTTT	CATSGSYNSPLHF
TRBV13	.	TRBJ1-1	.	TGTGCCAGCAGCCCACCACGACGGACGGGGTCTGAAGCTTTCTTT	CASSPPRRTGSEAFF
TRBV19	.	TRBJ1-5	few	TGTGCCAGTAGCGCAGGGTATAATCAGCCCCAGCATTTT	CASSAGYNQPQHF
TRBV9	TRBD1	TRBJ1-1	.	TGTGCCAGCAGTGTTACAGGGGGCGGCCCTGAAGCTTTCTTT	CASSVTGGGPEAFF
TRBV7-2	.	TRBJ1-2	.	TGTGCCAGCACCCTACCCGGGGATGGCTACACCTTC	CASTLPGDGYTF
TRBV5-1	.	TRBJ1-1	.	TGCGCCAGCAGCTGGGCGGGGAACACTGAAGCTTTCTTT	CASSWAGNTEAFF
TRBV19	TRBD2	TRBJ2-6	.	TGTGCCAGCCATAGCGGGGCATCCGGGGCCAACGTCCTGACTTTC	CASHSGASGANVLTF
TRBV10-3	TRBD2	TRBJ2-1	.	TGTGCCATCAGTGTAGGACTAGGTTCAGGTGAGCAGTTCTTC	CAISVGLGSGEQFF
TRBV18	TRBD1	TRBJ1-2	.	TGTGCCAGCTCACCATTGGACAGGGAGGGCTACACCTTC	CASSPLDREGYTF
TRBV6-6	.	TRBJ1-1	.	TGTGCCAGCAGGGTCGGGTTAGACACTGAAGCTTTCTTT	CASRVGLDTEAFF
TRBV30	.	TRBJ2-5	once	TGTGCCTGGGGACATATGGGAGAGACCCAGTACTTC	CAWGHMGETQYF